This T cell receptor (beta chain) was retrieved from a study of blood T cell repertoires in COVID-19. Study-wide context: Nucleic acid was either cDNA or gDNA, and it came from T cells, B-cell-depleted T cells, or PBMCs.

This CDR3 has 16 residues. V lost 0 bases and J lost 2; bases outside the gene matches: 4. From germline, CDR1 is SGDLS and CDR2 YYNGEE. TCRdb keeps only in-frame clones here, not all; method: immunoSEQ multiplex PCR. The sample lists 30,000 to 40,000 clones, 80% to 90% seen once, with 3.6% in the top ten. The receptor was isolated from a man aged 45 to 65 with acute or convalescent COVID-19. The chain recombines TRBV9 with TRBJ2-3; 9 nucleotides match TRBD2. Sequenced input: peripheral blood. The CDR3 protein is CASSVALAGFTDTQYF. For the CDR3, the DNA is TGTGCCAGCAGCGTAGCTCTAGCGGGGTTCACAGATACGCAGTATTTT.